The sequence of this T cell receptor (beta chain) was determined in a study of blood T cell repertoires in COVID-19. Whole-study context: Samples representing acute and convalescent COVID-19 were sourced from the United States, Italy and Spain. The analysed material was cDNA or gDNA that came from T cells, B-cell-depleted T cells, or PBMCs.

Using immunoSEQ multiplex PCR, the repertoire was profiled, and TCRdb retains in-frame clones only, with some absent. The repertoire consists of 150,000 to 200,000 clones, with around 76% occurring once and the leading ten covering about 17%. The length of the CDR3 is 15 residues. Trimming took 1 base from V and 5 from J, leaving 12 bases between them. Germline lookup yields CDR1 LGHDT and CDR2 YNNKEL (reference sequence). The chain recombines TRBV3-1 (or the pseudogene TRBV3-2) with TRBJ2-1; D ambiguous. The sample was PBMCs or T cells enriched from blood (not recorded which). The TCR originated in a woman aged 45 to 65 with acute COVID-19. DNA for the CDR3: TGTGCCAGCAGCCAAGCCAGTGCAAGTGACAATGAGCAGTTCTTC. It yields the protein CASSQASASDNEQFF.